The sequence of this T cell receptor beta chain was determined in a study of shared clonotypes between healthy human individuals. This table comes from immunoSEQ multiplex PCR, and its TCRdb copy is limited to in-frame clones, with some not included. This table has roughly 1.4 million clones, around 98.5% appearing once. Germline loops: CDR1 LNHDA, CDR2 SQIVND (reference sequence). V was trimmed by 5 bases and J by 9 bases, leaving 23 bases between them. The CDR3 sequence is 15 residues long. A split of CD4+ cells into CD45RA+ naive and CD45RA-negative memory subsets was performed. The sample comprised naive CD4+ T cells sorted from blood. The subset is: CD45RA+ positively selected. V usage is TRBV19 and J usage is TRBJ2-7, with a weak D call TRBD1 (5 bases). This clonotype originated in a man younger than 40 in good health. CDR3 sequence (DNA): TGTGCCAGTAGTTCCTTTGGGGCGCAGGGTGGTGTGCAGTACTTC. It codes for CASSSFGAQGGVQYF.